The entry below gives a single T cell receptor (beta chain) sequence along with its context. Its specificity is unknown. Here immunoSEQ multiplex PCR was the method, and the copy in TCRdb shows in-frame clones only, minus some. The repertoire holds tens of thousands of clones, with approximately 92% as singletons. Germline loops: CDR1 MNHNS, CDR2 SASEGT. The CDR3 loop spans 17 amino acids. J lost 2 bases, V lost 4 bases, and 9 bases had no gene match. This entry comes from a study of OX40 agonist ivuxolimab in advanced cancers. Regarding the study as a whole: Normalized expansion of T-cell clones was also low for some nonresponders.

The rearrangement joins TRBV6-1 to TRBJ2-3; 10 nucleotides match TRBD2. Sequenced material: CD4+ or CD8+ T cells sorted from blood, taken in a trial of the OX40 agonist ivuxolimab. The receptor was derived from an adult with an advanced solid tumor such as melanoma, head and neck, liver or kidney cancer. The CDR3 nucleotides are TGTGCCAGCAGTGCTATGACTAGCGGGTTTCACACAGATACGCAGTATTTT. Translating it yields CASSAMTSGFHTDTQYF.